This T cell receptor (beta chain) was captured by sequencing in a study of blood T cell repertoires in COVID-19. Enrollees, about 18 to 89 years old, lived in 25 or so US areas. Among Cohort 3 donors, those recovered had two negative PCRs, clearance, or symptom resolution. The CDR3 loop spans 14 amino acids. V dropped 4 bases and J dropped 13; count of bases not matched to a gene: 6. CDR1 and CDR2 (germline): SGHRS, YFSETQ. Some clones are missing from TCRdb's copy, which holds only in-frame ones; the method was immunoSEQ multiplex PCR. The repertoire holds some 110,000 clones, with about 83% as singletons.

The source material was PBMCs or T cells enriched from blood (not recorded which). The chain couples TRBV5-1 to TRBJ2-1; 15 bases fit TRBD2. This receptor was obtained from a woman between 25 and 40 years old who had recovered from COVID-19. The CDR3 DNA reads TGCGCCAGCAGCCTAAGGGGACTAGCGGGAGGCCAGTTCTTC. Protein: CASSLRGLAGGQFF.